These 19 T cell receptor beta chains came from one sample sequenced in a study of early T cells in non-severe SARS-CoV-2 infection. TCRdb redid the calling of the 5' RACE reads with MiXCR, one entry per CDR3 protein. This sample has some 96,000 distinct CDR3 sequences, with under 15% found just once. The specimen sequenced was whole blood. The source is an adult who was a healthcare worker with PCR-confirmed SARS-CoV-2 infection or an uninfected control (not recorded which).

The sample holds a few counts of this clonotype. This chain connects TRBV29-1 to TRBJ2-5; D unresolved. The germline V gene encodes CDR1 SQVTM and CDR2 ANQGSEA. Deletions cut 7 bases from V and 3 bases from J, with 6 bases between. The CDR3 covers 10 residues. The CDR3 DNA reads TGCAGCGCCCTAAAAGAGACCCAGTACTTC. Residues: CSALKETQYF.

This clonotype was seen a few times. This chain joins TRBV19 and TRBJ2-7; TRBD2 matches 13 bases. Germline CDR1 is LNHDA and CDR2 is SQIVND (reference sequence). This CDR3 has 15 residues. Germline trimming cut 5 bases from V and 4 bases from J; bases unmatched to any gene: 5. In DNA form, the CDR3 reads TGTGCCAGTAGTTTGGGACTAGCGGGACAATACGAGCAGTACTTC. Amino acid sequence: CASSLGLAGQYEQYF. Drawing the rest from reference TRBV19 and TRBJ2-7, the complete variable domain is DGGITQSPKYLFRKEGQNVTLSCEQNLNHDAMYWYRQDPGQGLRLIYYSQIVNDFQKGDIAEGYSVSREKKESFPLTVTSAQKNPTAFYLCASSLGLAGQYEQYFGPGTRLTVT.

This clonotype was counted ten times or more. The rearrangement links TRBV7-9 to TRBJ2-7, with 10 bases identical to TRBD1. Germline CDR1 is SEHNR and CDR2 is FQNEAQ (reference sequence). The CDR3 has 15 amino acids. The J segment lost 4 bases and the V segment lost 4 bases, leaving 7 bases of the junction unmatched. CDR3 DNA sequence: TGTGCCAGCAGCTCATTCCCGGACAGGGGGTACGAGCAGTACTTC. Amino acid sequence: CASSSFPDRGYEQYF.

The chain recombines TRBV24-1 with TRBJ2-3; D is unclear. Germline values: CDR1 KGHDR, CDR2 SFDVKD. The V gene lost 1 base and the J gene lost 3 bases, with 4 bases spanning the gap. This CDR3 contains 13 residues. The CDR3 is CATSDFGTDTQYF. The CDR3 DNA reads as TGTGCCACCAGTGATTTTGGGACAGATACGCAGTATTTT.

In its sample, this clonotype was seen a few times. The chain has TRBV7-2 and TRBJ1-1; D call uncertain. The CDR3 covers 13 residues. The germline V gene encodes CDR1 SGHTA and CDR2 FQGNSA. Trimming took 3 bases from V and 1 from J, leaving 6 bases between them. CDR3 DNA sequence: TGTGCCAGCAGCTTGTCAGGGAACACTGAAGCTTTCTTT. Its protein product is CASSLSGNTEAFF.

The count of this clonotype is one. The junction shows a germline mismatch at one end, possibly a read error. The chain joins TRBV28 to TRBJ2-7, with TRBD2 matching 12 bases. The CDR3 covers 15 residues. CDR1 is MDHEN, CDR2 SYDVKM, per germline. For the CDR3, the DNA is TGTGCCAGCAGTGTCGGGACTAGCGGGTCATACGAGCAGTACTTT. Its protein product is CASSVGTSGSYEQYF.

The chain links TRBV7-8 to TRBJ2-1; D unresolved. Trimming left V 4 bases short and J 7 bases short, with 11 bases between. This CDR3 has 13 residues. Germline CDR1 reads SGHVS; CDR2 reads FQNEAQ. The CDR3 is CASSSYPSNEQFF. The CDR3 DNA sequence: TGTGCCAGCAGCTCTTACCCTTCTAATGAGCAGTTCTTC.

The chain couples TRBV2 to TRBJ2-7, with TRBD2 matching 7 bases. The CDR3 runs 15 residues. Trimming removed 3 bases from V and 2 bases from J; junction bases left unmatched: 7. CDR1 is SNHLY, CDR2 FYNNEI, per germline. The CDR3 DNA reads as TGTGCCAGCAGTGATGGTGCTAGCGGTACCTACGAGCAGTACTTC. Its translation is CASSDGASGTYEQYF.

This clonotype was seen a handful of times. The chain recombines TRBV28 with TRBJ2-7, with D possibly matching TRBD2 (5 bases). CDR1 MDHEN and CDR2 SYDVKM come from the germline V gene. The CDR3 sequence is 13 residues long. V was cut by 5 bases and J by 2 bases, with 10 bases left in between. CDR3 coding DNA: TGTGCCAGCAGTGTGAGGGTTACCTACGAGCAGTACTTC. Encoded protein: CASSVRVTYEQYF.

This chain connects TRBV6-1 to TRBJ2-3; possible D gene TRBD1, 6 bases. CDR1 is MNHNS and CDR2 is SASEGT in the germline V gene. The CDR3 contains 13 residues. V was pared by 6 bases and J by 8 bases, with 15 bases between. CDR3 sequence: CASSERGHPTQYF. The CDR3 nucleotides read TGTGCCAGCAGCGAGAGGGGACATCCTACGCAGTATTTT.

This chain connects TRBV2 to TRBJ2-7, with D maybe TRBD2 (5 bases). Trimming cost V 8 bases and J 3 bases, with 14 bases left between them. The germline CDR1 and CDR2 sequences are SNHLY and FYNNEI. The CDR3 has 13 amino acids. CDR3 sequence (DNA): TGTGCCAGCTTCCACCCCGCGGGCTACGAGCAGTACTTC. It encodes CASFHPAGYEQYF.

This clonotype was counted many times. This chain connects TRBV2 to TRBJ2-1; a weak D match, TRBD2 (5 bases). V lost 5 bases and J 3 bases, leaving 8 bases between the germline ends. The germline V gene has CDR1 SNHLY and CDR2 FYNNEI. The CDR3 extends over 13 amino acids. CDR3 in DNA: TGTGCCAGCAGTCCTAGCTTCTACAATGAGCAGTTCTTC. Translated: CASSPSFYNEQFF.

This clonotype was seen a few times. The chain employs TRBV11-3 and TRBJ2-1; D might be TRBD2 (5 bases). The CDR3 loop spans 13 amino acids. V gave up 2 bases and J gave up 7 bases, with 9 bases separating them. Germline V lookup: CDR1 SGHNT, CDR2 YENEEA. In DNA form, the CDR3 reads TGTGCCAGCAGCTTAAAAGGGAGTAATGAGCAGTTCTTC. Its protein is CASSLKGSNEQFF.

This clonotype was counted ten times or more. V gene TRBV28 combines with J gene TRBJ1-2; tentative D call: TRBD1 (6 bases). V dropped 8 bases and J dropped 3 bases, with 13 bases sitting between them. This CDR3 is built from 13 residues. Germline CDR1 MDHEN, CDR2 SYDVKM. The CDR3 DNA is TGTGCCAGCGGGTCGGACAGCGACTATGGCTACACCTTC. This translates into CASGSDSDYGYTF.

The rearrangement links TRBV7-9 to TRBJ1-2, with D maybe TRBD1 (5 bases). Trimming stripped 8 bases from V and 0 bases from J, with 10 bases between. CDR3 size: 13 residues. Per germline, CDR1 SEHNR and CDR2 FQNEAQ (reference sequence). This CDR3 reads CASVQGPNYGYTF. Here the CDR3 DNA reads TGTGCCAGCGTTCAGGGCCCTAACTATGGCTACACCTTC.

V gene TRBV12-3 or TRBV12-4 combines with J gene TRBJ2-1; D remains unclear. The CDR3 has 12 residues. Trimming removed 6 bases at V and 9 bases at J, with 12 bases between. The CDR3 DNA reads as TGTGCCAGCAGAACGGCCTCCCCTGAGCAGTTCTTC. Residues: CASRTASPEQFF.

The V and J genes are TRBV16 and TRBJ2-5, with no clear D. Per germline, CDR1 KGHSY and CDR2 FQNENV. This CDR3 region has 15 residues. The V end was cut by 3 bases, the J end by 1 base, with 12 bases between. CDR3 DNA sequence: TGTGCCAGCAGCCAGTCCGACAAGATCCAAGAGACCCAGTACTTC. Protein: CASSQSDKIQETQYF.

This clonotype occurred a few times. The V gene is TRBV12-3 or TRBV12-4, the J gene TRBJ1-6; D may be TRBD1 (6 bases). This CDR3 is 14 amino acids long. Deletions cut 1 base from V and 7 bases from J, with 8 bases between. CDR3 in amino acids: CASSLEGGNSPLHF. The CDR3 DNA is TGTGCCAGCAGTTTAGAGGGGGGCAATTCACCCCTCCACTTT.

This clonotype was seen many times. V is TRBV20-1 and J is TRBJ2-1; 7 bases line up with TRBD1. Germline CDR1 reads DFQATT; CDR2 reads SNEGSKA (reference sequence). J was trimmed by 12 bases and V by 4 bases; bases with no gene match: 21. The CDR3 spans 16 residues. The CDR3 coding sequence is TGCAGTGCTACGGGACAGAACCTAAGGGCTACTTGGGGGCAGTTCTTC. It yields the protein CSATGQNLRATWGQFF.